One sample yielded the 26 T cell receptor beta chains listed below, sequenced in a study of vaccination and CD4 T cells after COVID-19 (dated 2022 in TCRdb). What these receptors recognize is not known. Library preparation was by PCR. Sequencing was performed on an Illumina iSeq 100. DNA from cultured CD4+ T cells underwent TCR sequencing with the Oncomine TCR Beta short-read assay at the Johns Hopkins FTIC core. The public reads were run again by TCRdb, first through fastp at Q25 and then through MiXCR, and only productive beta chains were kept. Rows with one shared CDR3 protein collapse into an entry with the most common genes and DNA. In this sample the table shows about 6,200 distinct CDR3 sequences, about a third of which occur a single time. More than 10% of the sample rests with the top ten. Taken with the paper, the label for treatment or condition translates to: 10-day PBMC culture with coronavirus spike peptide pools or control peptides (ViraFEST assay).

Source: CD4+ T cells from blood, cultured in vitro, taken after SARS-CoV-2 vaccination. The receptors shown here come from a human donor who had recovered from COVID-19.

This clonotype has just a few counts. The rearrangement links TRBV7-9 to TRBJ2-7; tentative D call: TRBD1 (5 bases). V was shortened by 5 bases and J by 3 bases, with 32 bases between the two germline ends. Germline CDR1 reads SEHNR; CDR2 reads FQNEAQ (reference sequence). This CDR3 comprises 20 residues. CDR3 sequence reads: CASSRLGDSRQGPDFYEQYF. The CDR3 DNA is TGTGCCAGCAGCAGATTAGGGGATAGTAGGCAGGGCCCCGATTTCTACGAGCAGTACTTC.

This clonotype was picked up a small number of times. The rearrangement joins TRBV29-1 to TRBJ2-2; D is unresolved. This CDR3 region has 14 residues. Trimming pared 3 bases from V and 6 bases from J, leaving 14 bases between. CDR1 SQVTM and CDR2 ANQGSEA come from the germline V gene. As DNA, the CDR3 is TGCAGCGTTGATCCGACTGGAGCGTCCGGGGAGCTGTTTTTT. Translated, it gives CSVDPTGASGELFF.

This clonotype showed up just a few times. The V gene is TRBV20-1, the J gene TRBJ2-1, with D perhaps being TRBD1 or TRBD2 (5 bases each). The V gene lost 0 bases and the J gene lost 0 bases, with 15 bases spanning the gap. Germline loops: CDR1 DFQATT, CDR2 SNEGSKA (reference sequence). This CDR3 region has 17 residues. DNA for the CDR3: TGCAGTGCTAGAGATCTGGGGGTGGTTCGCTCCTACAATGAGCAGTTCTTC. Protein: CSARDLGVVRSYNEQFF.

This chain joins TRBV7-3 and TRBJ1-2; a weak D match, TRBD1 (5 bases). The CDR3 has 13 amino acids. Trimming removed 1 base from V and 8 bases from J, with 11 bases in between. Germline CDR1 is SGHTA and CDR2 is FQGTGA. The CDR3 sequence is CASSLNTGAGYTF. The CDR3, as DNA: TGTGCCAGCAGCTTAAACACCGGGGCGGGCTACACCTTC.

There are a few counts of this clonotype. The chain's CDR3 is CASSYSPGQGGETQYF. CDR3 DNA sequence: TGTGCCAGCAGTTACTCCCCGGGACAGGGGGGAGAGACCCAGTACTTC. The genes are TRBV6-5 and TRBJ2-5; TRBD1 matches 11 bases. The germline CDR1 and CDR2 sequences are MNHEY and SVGAGI. V shed 0 bases, J shed 4 bases, and the junction held 4 bases outside the gene matches. The CDR3 covers 16 residues.

This clonotype was observed once. The chain carries TRBV28 and TRBJ1-6, with 9 bases matching TRBD1. The V gene end was trimmed by 6 bases and the J gene end by 7 bases; junction bases not matched to a gene: 7. There are 15 residues in the CDR3. Germline values: CDR1 MDHEN, CDR2 SYDVKM. As DNA, the CDR3 is TGTGCCAGCAGCCCTGGCACAGGGGGCAATTCACCCCTCCACTTT. This gives the protein CASSPGTGGNSPLHF.

This chain uses TRBV7-9 with TRBJ2-3; no firm D call. V was trimmed by 2 bases and J by 2 bases, leaving 8 bases between them. The CDR3 consists of 14 residues. In germline, CDR1 is SEHNR, CDR2 FQNEAQ (reference sequence). The CDR3 is CASSLRSTTDTQYF. The DNA of the CDR3 is TGTGCCAGCAGCTTACGGTCCACCACAGATACGCAGTATTTT.

This clonotype was found a few times. The chain recombines TRBV6-8 with TRBJ1-6; D unclear. This CDR3 has 13 residues. With 7 bases removed from V and 9 bases from J, the gap between germline ends came to 13 bases. Germline CDR1 reads MNHGY; CDR2 reads SAAAGT. CDR3 sequence (DNA): TGTGCCAGCACCGAGATCCCAGGTTCACCCCTCCACTTT. Its translation is CASTEIPGSPLHF.

The rearrangement uses TRBV20-1 and TRBJ2-1, with D perhaps matching TRBD1 (7 bases). The germline gives CDR1 DFQATT, CDR2 SNEGSKA (reference sequence). The CDR3 extends over 16 amino acids. V dropped 1 base and J dropped 7 bases, with 20 bases sitting between them. The CDR3 DNA reads as TGCAGTGCTAGAGGGCCCACGACAGGGAGGATTAATGAGCAGTTCTTC. It specifies CSARGPTTGRINEQFF.

The chain is built from TRBV10-3 and TRBJ2-7, with 11 bases that match TRBD1. Germline CDR1 is ENHRY and CDR2 is SYGVKD. V was clipped by 3 bases and J by 6 bases; unmatched bases: 7. The CDR3 covers 15 residues. As DNA, the CDR3 is TGTGCCATCAGTGAAGGGACAGGGGGACGTATCGAGCAGTACTTC. This codes for CAISEGTGGRIEQYF.

The chain links TRBV29-1 to TRBJ2-3; D is ambiguous. V was cut by 7 bases and J by 3 bases, with 5 bases left in between. Germline V lookup: CDR1 SQVTM, CDR2 ANQGSEA. The length of the CDR3 is 10 residues. The CDR3 DNA reads as TGCAGCGCCGGTACAGATACGCAGTATTTT. Its translation: CSAGTDTQYF.

V gene TRBV28 combines with J gene TRBJ2-6; 8 bases are shared with TRBD1. Germline assignment: CDR1 MDHEN and CDR2 SYDVKM. V dropped 6 bases and J dropped 1; count of bases not matched to a gene: 14. The CDR3 spans 19 residues. As DNA, the CDR3 is TGTGCCAGCAGCCCCCCTCGGACAGGGCCACTATCTGGGGCCAACGTCCTGACTTTC. Its translation: CASSPPRTGPLSGANVLTF.

By proportion, this clonotype is large. The chain employs TRBV20-1 and TRBJ1-2, with a tentative D call TRBD1 (5 bases). This CDR3 has 14 amino acids. Germline V gene sequence: CDR1 DFQATT, CDR2 SNEGSKA (reference sequence). V lost 1 base and J lost 4, with 13 bases in between. The chain's CDR3 is CSARAQGVGYGYTF. DNA for the CDR3: TGCAGTGCTAGAGCTCAGGGTGTGGGCTATGGCTACACCTTC.

The gene calls are TRBV20-1 and TRBJ2-1; 9 nucleotides agree with TRBD2. This CDR3 comprises 15 residues. CDR1 is DFQATT, CDR2 SNEGSKA, per germline (reference sequence). J was trimmed by 8 bases and V by 3 bases; bases with no gene match: 11. Here the CDR3 DNA reads TGCAGTGCTAGCGGTGCGTCTAGCGGGATTTATGAGCAGTTCTTC. As protein: CSASGASSGIYEQFF.

This clonotype counts as large. V is TRBV7-9 and J is TRBJ2-3; D not resolved. The V end was cut by 5 bases, the J end by 0 bases, with 6 bases between. The CDR3 loop spans 13 amino acids. Germline lookup yields CDR1 SEHNR and CDR2 FQNEAQ (reference sequence). The CDR3 nucleotides read TGTGCCAGCAGCAAATTTAGCACAGATACGCAGTATTTT. Amino acid sequence: CASSKFSTDTQYF. Supplemented by reference TRBV7-9 and TRBJ2-3, the full variable domain reads DTGVSQNPRHKITKRGQNVTFRCDPISEHNRLYWYRQTLGQGPEFLTYFQNEAQLEKSRLLSDRFSAERPKGSFSTLEIQRTEQGDSAMYLCASSKFSTDTQYFGPGTRLTVL.

This sequence joins TRBV7-9 and TRBJ2-2; unclear D gene. The V gene's germline CDR1 is SEHNR and CDR2 FQNEAQ (reference sequence). The CDR3 covers 14 residues. V was cut by 4 bases and J by 7 bases, with 13 bases left in between. This CDR3 is CASSSLPPNGELFF. As DNA, the CDR3 is TGTGCCAGCAGCTCCCTACCCCCCAACGGGGAGCTGTTTTTT.

This clonotype turned up a few times. The CDR3 loop reads CASSLGSQRATDTQYF. In DNA form, the CDR3 reads TGTGCCAGCAGCTTAGGGTCCCAACGGGCCACAGATACGCAGTATTTT. The chain is built from TRBV7-9 and TRBJ2-3, with unresolved D. V was cut by 1 base and J by 2 bases, with 13 bases left in between. This CDR3 contains 16 residues. Germline V gene data show CDR1 as SEHNR and CDR2 as FQNEAQ (reference sequence).

The chain is built from TRBV19 and TRBJ1-5; 7 bases map to TRBD1. The length of the CDR3 is 15 residues. In germline, CDR1 is LNHDA, CDR2 SQIVND (reference sequence). Trimming removed 10 bases from V and 2 bases from J; junction bases left unmatched: 11. The CDR3 protein is CATRQGWVGNQPQHF. The CDR3, as DNA: TGTGCCACCCGACAGGGCTGGGTCGGCAATCAGCCCCAGCATTTT.

This clonotype was seen a few times. V usage is TRBV28 and J usage is TRBJ2-7; D is unresolved. Looked up from germline, CDR1 is MDHEN and CDR2 is SYDVKM. The CDR3 sequence is 12 residues long. V lost 3 bases to trimming and J lost 3 bases, with 6 bases between them. The CDR3 is CASSFGSYEQYF. The CDR3 nucleotides read TGTGCCAGCAGTTTCGGTAGCTACGAGCAGTACTTC. The full variable domain, its missing parts supplied by reference TRBV28 and TRBJ2-7, is DVKVTQSSRYLVKRTGEKVFLECVQDMDHENMFWYRQDPGLGLRLIYFSYDVKMKEKGDIPEGYSVSREKKERFSLILESASTNQTSMYLCASSFGSYEQYFGPGTRLTVT.

This clonotype has more than one count but fewer than ten. Here the CDR3 reads CASSFSTDTQYF. The CDR3 nucleotides are TGTGCCAGCAGCTTTAGCACAGATACGCAGTATTTT. V usage is TRBV7-2 and J usage is TRBJ2-3; D remains ambiguous. Germline V gene lookup returns CDR1 SGHTA and CDR2 FQGNSA. This CDR3 comprises 12 residues. Trimming removed 3 bases at V and 0 bases at J, with 1 base between.

In its sample, this clonotype was seen a few times. The gene calls are TRBV20-1 and TRBJ2-1; D unclear. This CDR3 spans 10 amino acids. Trimming removed 8 bases at V and 7 bases at J, with 9 bases between. Germline loops: CDR1 DFQATT, CDR2 SNEGSKA (reference sequence). CDR3 in DNA: TGCAGTCCATTGGGGAATGAGCAGTTCTTC. It is translated as CSPLGNEQFF.

For the CDR3, the DNA is TGTGCCAGCAGTTACCGGGACAGGGCGCAAGAGCAGTACTTC. Amino acids: CASSYRDRAQEQYF. This rearrangement joins TRBV6-5 to TRBJ2-7; 9 nucleotides agree with TRBD1. Germline-derived CDR1 and CDR2 are MNHEY and SVGAGI. This CDR3 spans 14 amino acids. V trimming: 2 bases; J trimming: 7 bases; junction bases outside the gene matches: 6.

This sequence joins TRBV12-3 or TRBV12-4 and TRBJ2-5, with D possibly called TRBD1 or TRBD2 (6 bases each). V lost 6 bases and J lost 2, with 13 bases in between. The CDR3 is 14 residues long. CDR3: CASREGGWQETQYF. Written as DNA, the CDR3 is TGTGCCAGCAGGGAGGGGGGCTGGCAAGAGACCCAGTACTTC.

V usage is TRBV6-1 and J usage is TRBJ2-7; TRBD1 might be the D (5 bases). The germline gives CDR1 MNHNS, CDR2 SASEGT. This CDR3 has 15 residues. V dropped 5 bases and J dropped 1 base, with 15 bases sitting between them. The CDR3 spells CASSPRGVTSYEQYF. The CDR3 DNA reads as TGTGCCAGCAGTCCTAGGGGCGTCACTTCCTACGAGCAGTACTTC.

The DNA for the CDR3 is TGCAGTGCTAGGGAGGACAGGGGCTATAATTCACCCCTCCACTTT. This encodes CSAREDRGYNSPLHF. The chain joins TRBV20-1 to TRBJ1-6, with 9 bases that match TRBD1. The CDR3 has 15 amino acids. Germline V gene data show CDR1 as DFQATT and CDR2 as SNEGSKA (reference sequence). V was clipped by 3 bases and J by 3 bases; unmatched bases: 3.

By frequency in the sample, this clonotype is large. The rearrangement uses TRBV27 and TRBJ2-7; possible D gene TRBD2, 5 bases. The germline V and J ends were trimmed by 2 bases and 1 base, with 18 bases remaining between them. The CDR3 has 17 residues. Germline CDR1 MNHEY, CDR2 SMNVEV (reference sequence). The CDR3 nucleotides read TGTGCCAGCAGTTTAGGATCACGGCCCAGAGGGTCCTACGAGCAGTACTTC. Its translation: CASSLGSRPRGSYEQYF.